These 28 T cell receptor beta chains originate from one sample sequenced in a study of T-cell reconstitution after alpha-beta-depleted transplantation in children. Unique molecular identifiers tagged the TCRbeta library. TCRdb redid the calling of the PCR reads with MiXCR, one entry per CDR3 protein. The table shows 550,000 to 800,000 distinct CDR3 sequences, with around 14% occurring only once. This sample comprised PBMCs, obtained before TCRalphabeta/CD19-depleted stem cell transplant. These receptors came from a girl between 2 and 10 years old with congenital amegakaryocytic thrombocytopenia, due to receive a stem cell transplant.

This clonotype was found many times. This chain joins TRBV4-2 and TRBJ2-3; D is possibly TRBD1 (5 bases). Germline-derived CDR1 and CDR2 are LGHNA and YNFKEQ. The CDR3 totals 17 residues. V dropped 1 base and J dropped 2 bases, with 16 bases sitting between them. CDR3 sequence (DNA): TGTGCCAGCAGCCAAGGAAGCCAGGGTACCGCCACAGATACGCAGTATTTT. Translating gives CASSQGSQGTATDTQYF.

This clonotype was recorded at least ten times. The genes are TRBV29-1 and TRBJ2-3; 7 nucleotides match TRBD2. The CDR3 length is 14 residues. With 0 bases clipped from V and 5 bases from J, the junction kept 5 bases outside the gene matches. The germline V gene encodes CDR1 SQVTM and CDR2 ANQGSEA. In DNA, the CDR3 is TGCAGCGTTGAAGAACTGGGGGGGAAAGATACGCAGTATTTT. Encoded protein: CSVEELGGKDTQYF.

This clonotype came up many times. The rearrangement joins TRBV29-1 to TRBJ1-2; D gene unclear. The germline V and J ends were trimmed by 8 bases and 4 bases, with 14 bases remaining between them. Germline V gene sequence: CDR1 SQVTM, CDR2 ANQGSEA. The CDR3 contains 12 residues. The DNA of the CDR3 is TGCAGCTTCTACCGGGCTCCCTATGGCTACACCTTC. Protein: CSFYRAPYGYTF.

This clonotype turned up a few times. The J gene is TRBJ1-2, the V gene TRBV18, with a tentative D call TRBD1 (5 bases). Looked up from germline, CDR1 is KGHSH and CDR2 is LQKENI. V shed 4 bases and J shed 4 bases, with 22 bases lying between them. The CDR3 is made up of 17 amino acids. The CDR3 loop reads CASSRDLGEPASYGYTF. CDR3 in DNA: TGTGCCAGCTCACGCGACTTGGGGGAACCCGCTTCCTATGGCTACACCTTC.

This clonotype occurred a few times. J is TRBJ2-1 and V is TRBV21-1; TRBD1, the D gene given by the table, was not confirmed from the DNA. TRBV21-1 is noted as a pseudogene. CDR3 length equals 17 residues. In DNA form, the CDR3 reads TGTGCCAGCACGGCGTTCTTTCGGGACAGGGGGTTTTTGGAGCAGTTCTTC. Residues: CASTAFFRDRGFLEQFF.

This clonotype came up many times. The rearrangement joins TRBV5-1 to TRBJ2-5; D is ambiguous. V was trimmed by 3 bases and J by 4 bases, leaving 13 bases between them. There are 14 residues in the CDR3. Germline CDR1 SGHRS, CDR2 YFSETQ. CDR3 nucleotides: TGCGCCAGCAGCTCGACCGCTCCCGGAGAGACCCAGTACTTC. Its translation: CASSSTAPGETQYF.

The J gene is TRBJ2-7, the V gene TRBV20-1; 9 bases map to TRBD1. There are 14 residues in the CDR3. Trimming cost V 6 bases and J 5 bases; bases outside gene matches: 11. Germline assignment: CDR1 DFQATT and CDR2 SNEGSKA (reference sequence). The CDR3 region is CSAAPGTGLNEQYF. CDR3 sequence (DNA): TGCAGTGCAGCGCCTGGGACAGGGTTGAACGAGCAGTACTTC.

This clonotype has ten or more counts. The V and J genes are TRBV29-1 and TRBJ1-4; D is ambiguous. V was cut by 3 bases and J by 8 bases, with 7 bases left in between. Germline V gene lookup returns CDR1 SQVTM and CDR2 ANQGSEA. The CDR3 has 11 residues. CDR3 nucleotides: TGCAGCGTTGATAACGCCGAAAAACTGTTTTTT. This gives the protein CSVDNAEKLFF.

This clonotype was counted a few times. The J gene is TRBJ2-7, the V gene TRBV5-8; D gene ambiguous. Germline CDR1 is SGHTS and CDR2 is YDEGEE. V shed 2 bases and J shed 6 bases, with 15 bases lying between them. This CDR3 comprises 14 residues. The CDR3 here is CASSLNRLIREQYF. Here the CDR3 DNA reads TGTGCCAGCAGCTTAAATCGTCTTATCCGCGAGCAGTACTTC.

This clonotype was detected ten times or more. V and J are TRBV5-1 and TRBJ2-4, with 7 positions matching TRBD1. With 4 bases clipped from V and 9 bases from J, the junction kept 10 bases outside the gene matches. This CDR3 has 14 residues. Germline values: CDR1 SGHRS, CDR2 YFSETQ. DNA for the CDR3: TGCGCCAGCAGCGAAGCTTTGGGACAGTCCATTCAGTACTTC. Translating it yields CASSEALGQSIQYF.

This clonotype was detected ten times or more. The chain uses TRBV20-1 and TRBJ1-5; D remains unclear. The germline V gene encodes CDR1 DFQATT and CDR2 SNEGSKA (reference sequence). This CDR3 region has 14 residues. V lost 0 bases and J lost 5, with 11 bases in between. The CDR3 nucleotides read TGCAGTGCTAGAGATCCAGGTCCCCATCAGCCCCAGCATTTT. Its translation: CSARDPGPHQPQHF.

This clonotype was seen only once. CDR3: CASSLVEVAFF. CDR3 sequence (DNA): TGTGCCAGCAGCTTAGTTGAGGTAGCTTTCTTT. The V gene is TRBV11-2, the J gene TRBJ1-1, with D unclear. The CDR3 loop spans 11 amino acids. The V end was cut by 1 base, the J end by 10 bases, with 7 bases between. Looked up from germline, CDR1 is SGHAT and CDR2 is FQNNGV. Full variable domain (missing parts from reference TRBV11-2 and TRBJ1-1): EAGVAQSPRYKIIEKRQSVAFWCNPISGHATLYWYQQILGQGPKLLIQFQNNGVVDDSQLPKDRFSAERLKGVDSTLKIQPAKLEDSAVYLCASSLVEVAFFGQGTRLTVV.

V and J are TRBV15 and TRBJ2-1, with D hard to call. The length of the CDR3 is 14 residues. Deletions cut 6 bases from V and 0 bases from J, with 9 bases between. CDR1 LNHNV and CDR2 YYDKDF come from the germline V gene (reference sequence). Here the CDR3 reads CATSGEHSYNEQFF. CDR3 sequence (DNA): TGTGCCACCAGTGGTGAACACTCCTACAATGAGCAGTTCTTC.

This clonotype came up a few times. The chain recombines TRBV4-1 with TRBJ2-6, with D tentatively TRBD1 (5 bases). Trimming pared 0 bases from V and 2 bases from J, leaving 8 bases between. There are 16 residues in the CDR3. Looked up from germline, CDR1 is MGHRA and CDR2 is YSYEKL. Here the CDR3 reads CASSQDWGPGANVLTF. CDR3 DNA sequence: TGCGCCAGCAGCCAAGATTGGGGCCCTGGGGCCAACGTCCTGACTTTC.

This clonotype was seen many times. The rearrangement uses TRBV5-1 and TRBJ2-1, with 13 bases aligning to TRBD2. J lost 8 bases, V lost 5 bases, and 7 bases had no gene match. The germline gives CDR1 SGHRS, CDR2 YFSETQ. The CDR3 contains 15 residues. The CDR3: CASSFGGTSGDEQFF. Written as DNA, the CDR3 is TGCGCCAGCAGTTTCGGAGGGACTAGCGGGGATGAGCAGTTCTTC.

This clonotype was observed a few times. V is TRBV12-5 and J is TRBJ2-7; D remains ambiguous. The CDR3 sequence is 12 residues long. V dropped 1 base and J dropped 5 bases, with 6 bases sitting between them. In germline, CDR1 is LGHNT, CDR2 FRNRAP. CDR3 sequence: CASGLERHEQYF. The CDR3 DNA sequence: TGTGCTAGTGGTTTGGAGAGACACGAGCAGTACTTC.

This chain joins TRBV18 and TRBJ1-5; no clear D. This CDR3 is 18 amino acids long. Trimming removed 1 base from V and 1 base from J, with 17 bases in between. CDR1 and CDR2 from the germline V gene are KGHSH and LQKENI. The CDR3 sequence: CASSPLPVREWSNQPQHF. CDR3 DNA: TGTGCCAGCTCACCACTTCCAGTCCGGGAATGGAGCAATCAGCCCCAGCATTTT.

This clonotype was observed at least ten times. The junction differs from germline at one of its ends, possibly a read error. V usage is TRBV20-1 and J usage is TRBJ2-2, with D perhaps TRBD2 (6 bases). CDR1 is DFQATT, CDR2 SNEGSKA, per germline (reference sequence). The CDR3 extends over 13 amino acids. CDR3 loop: CSGAGPNTGELFF. CDR3 sequence (DNA): TGTTCCGGGGCGGGACCAAACACCGGGGAGCTGTTTTTT.

This clonotype was counted at least ten times. The V call is TRBV7-9, the J call TRBJ2-5; TRBD1 matches 10 bases. Germline values: CDR1 SEHNR, CDR2 FQNEAQ (reference sequence). J lost 4 bases, V lost 6 bases, and 5 bases had no gene match. The CDR3 runs to 14 residues. DNA of the CDR3: TGTGCCAGCAGTAGACAGGGGGCTGGAGAGACCCAGTACTTC. Protein sequence: CASSRQGAGETQYF.

The chain recombines TRBV7-6 with TRBJ2-2; the D call may be TRBD1 or TRBD2 (5 bases each). V lost 1 base to trimming and J lost 4 bases, with 13 bases between them. Germline values: CDR1 SGHVS, CDR2 FNYEAQ. CDR3 length equals 16 residues. The CDR3: CASSLVRGKSTGELFF. CDR3 bases: TGTGCCAGCAGCTTAGTCCGGGGCAAGAGCACCGGGGAGCTGTTTTTT. The variable domain in full, completed from reference TRBV7-6 and TRBJ2-2, reads GAGVSQSPRYKVTKRGQDVALRCDPISGHVSLYWYRQALGQGPEFLTYFNYEAQQDKSGLPNDRFSAERPEGSISTLTIQRTEQRDSAMYRCASSLVRGKSTGELFFGEGSRLTVL.

The sample holds many counts of this clonotype. V gene TRBV15 combines with J gene TRBJ1-5; TRBD1 matches 8 bases. This CDR3 spans 14 amino acids. V shed 5 bases and J 6 bases; nucleotides not matched to a gene: 6. Per germline, CDR1 LNHNV and CDR2 YYDKDF (reference sequence). CDR3 sequence: CATSYGQGGQPQHF. The CDR3 DNA sequence: TGTGCCACCAGCTATGGACAGGGCGGTCAGCCCCAGCATTTT. Variable domain in full (rest from reference TRBV15 and TRBJ1-5): DAMVIQNPRYQVTQFGKPVTLSCSQTLNHNVMYWYQQKSSQAPKLLFHYYDKDFNNEADTPDNFQSRRPNTSFCFLDIRSPGLGDTAMYLCATSYGQGGQPQHFGDGTRLSIL.

This clonotype was found many times. The V gene is TRBV5-1, the J gene TRBJ2-3; D is ambiguous. V gave up 3 bases and J gave up 0 bases, with 11 bases separating them. This CDR3 has 15 amino acids. Looked up from germline, CDR1 is SGHRS and CDR2 is YFSETQ. CDR3 amino acids: CASSSWAPSTDTQYF. For the CDR3, the DNA is TGCGCCAGCAGCTCTTGGGCTCCAAGCACAGATACGCAGTATTTT. Using reference TRBV5-1 and TRBJ2-3 for the parts outside the CDR3, the full variable domain is KAGVTQTPRYLIKTRGQQVTLSCSPISGHRSVSWYQQTPGQGLQFLFEYFSETQRNKGNFPGRFSGRQFSNSRSEMNVSTLELGDSALYLCASSSWAPSTDTQYFGPGTRLTVL.

This clonotype was detected many times. This chain connects TRBV20-1 to TRBJ2-1; 8 nucleotides match TRBD2. The CDR3 extends over 16 amino acids. V trimming: 1 base; J trimming: 0 bases; junction bases outside the gene matches: 5. Looked up from germline, CDR1 is DFQATT and CDR2 is SNEGSKA (reference sequence). CDR3 loop: CSARGVTSDSYNEQFF. DNA for the CDR3: TGCAGTGCTAGAGGGGTGACTAGCGACTCCTACAATGAGCAGTTCTTC.

The rearrangement uses TRBV20-1 and TRBJ2-7; D is undetermined. Between the trimmed V and J ends, which lost 6 bases and 3 bases, there was a span of 21 bases. The CDR3 length is 15 residues. CDR1 is DFQATT, CDR2 SNEGSKA, per germline (reference sequence). CDR3 in amino acids: CSASSSIGYLYEQYF. CDR3 bases: TGCAGTGCCAGTTCGAGCATCGGGTACCTCTACGAGCAGTACTTC.

This clonotype was counted at least ten times. CDR3 sequence: CASIQFGAGGYNQPQHF. In DNA, the CDR3 is TGTGCCAGCATCCAATTCGGGGCGGGGGGCTACAATCAGCCCCAGCATTTT. The gene calls are TRBV28 and TRBJ1-5; D might be TRBD1 (6 bases). In germline, CDR1 is MDHEN, CDR2 SYDVKM. CDR3 length equals 17 residues. Trimming shortened V by 7 bases and J by 3 bases, and 22 bases separated the two germline ends.

In this sample, this clonotype turned up many times. The rearrangement joins TRBV20-1 to TRBJ2-7; unclear D gene. This CDR3 comprises 12 residues. The germline V and J ends were trimmed by 3 bases and 1 base, with 7 bases remaining between them. CDR1 is DFQATT and CDR2 is SNEGSKA in the germline V gene (reference sequence). CDR3 in amino acids: CSASAVSYEQYF. DNA of the CDR3: TGCAGTGCTAGCGCGGTTTCCTACGAGCAGTACTTC.

This clonotype showed up just a few times. The rearrangement links TRBV15 to TRBJ2-1; D gene ambiguous. Germline assignment: CDR1 LNHNV and CDR2 YYDKDF (reference sequence). V was trimmed by 11 bases and J by 7 bases, leaving 12 bases between them. The length of the CDR3 is 11 residues. The CDR3 DNA is TGTGCCGCCGGATCGATGAATGAGCAGTTCTTC. Translating it yields CAAGSMNEQFF.

This chain links TRBV12-3 or TRBV12-4 with TRBJ2-2; D call uncertain. The CDR3 runs to 17 residues. Between the trimmed V and J ends, which lost 6 bases and 0 bases, there was a span of 17 bases. This CDR3 is CASSRSWTQTNTGELFF. CDR3 in DNA: TGTGCCAGCAGCCGATCCTGGACCCAAACGAACACCGGGGAGCTGTTTTTT.